The 2 T cell receptor beta chains below come from one sample, sequenced in a study of T cell repertoires in cytomegalovirus infection. In TCRdb, the reads were re-called with MiXCR into one record per CDR3 protein. The sample holds roughly 230,000 distinct CDR3 sequences, 10% to 15% seen once. Source material: PBMCs. These TCRs come from a human donor in good health (CMV status not recorded). Some clones in this sample may be carry-over from other donors' samples.

The V call is TRBV18, the J call TRBJ1-1, with 8 positions matching TRBD1. Germline CDR1 and CDR2: KGHSH and LQKENI. This CDR3 is built from 16 residues. Trimming removed 4 bases from V and 0 bases from J; junction bases left unmatched: 7. CDR3 nucleotide sequence: TGTGCCAGCTCACGACAGGGGATCACCATGAACACTGAAGCTTTCTTT. This codes for CASSRQGITMNTEAFF.

This clonotype has more than one count but fewer than ten. CDR3 amino acids: CSAPSANLGEQYF. CDR3 in DNA: TGCAGTGCTCCGTCCGCAAACCTCGGTGAGCAGTACTTC. The chain recombines TRBV20-1 with TRBJ2-7; D is uncertain. The V end lost 5 bases, the J end lost 7 bases, and 18 bases lay between the germline ends. CDR1 and CDR2 from the germline V gene are DFQATT and SNEGSKA (reference sequence). This CDR3 spans 13 amino acids.